The entry below describes one TCR beta chain. This entry comes from a study of blood T cell repertoires in COVID-19. Trimming took off 5 bases at V and 8 bases at J, with 15 bases between the two ends. Germline values: CDR1 SGHAT, CDR2 FQNNGV. The CDR3 has 13 residues. How the authors handled the data: From reference gene primer amplification, estimates of nucleated cell counts were derived. Libraries were prepared by immunoSEQ multiplex PCR; TCRdb keeps only in-frame clonotypes and omits some of them. The V and J calls and clone size come from that table; D and trimming were worked out from the DNA. The repertoire has about 380,000 clones, 85% to 90% of them found once; the top ten carry 1.2%.

The receptor was derived from a woman aged 18-29 years who had recovered from COVID-19. The source material was PBMCs or T cells enriched from blood (not recorded which). The chain couples TRBV11-2 to TRBJ1-2; D possibly corresponds to TRBD1 (5 bases). The CDR3 reads CASSPNGEGGYTF. In nucleotides, the CDR3 is TGTGCCAGCAGCCCAAACGGGGAGGGGGGCTACACCTTC.